Shown below are 31 T cell receptor beta chains from a single sample sequenced in a study of OX40 agonist ivuxolimab in advanced cancers. The method was the immunoSEQ multiplex PCR assay. In TCRdb, the immuneACCESS table is reduced to in-frame sequences with V and J assigned. These tables do not hold every clone; where another copy was compared, an unresolved V gene accounts for under half, and the others remain unexplained. Within this sample are about 94,000 clones, with roughly 84% of them counted one time only. The top ten constitute about 0.33% of the sample. This sample comprised CD4+ or CD8+ T cells sorted from blood, obtained in a trial of the OX40 agonist ivuxolimab. These receptors came from an adult with an advanced solid tumor such as melanoma, head and neck, liver or kidney cancer.

The gene calls are TRBV11-3 and TRBJ2-2; D is uncertain. The V gene's germline CDR1 is SGHNT and CDR2 YENEEA. The CDR3 extends over 16 amino acids. Deletions cut 0 bases from V and 6 bases from J, with 14 bases between. CDR3 amino acids: CASSLDGSSRPGELFF. CDR3 DNA: TGTGCCAGCAGCTTAGATGGGTCTAGTCGGCCCGGGGAGCTGTTTTTT.

V gene TRBV19 combines with J gene TRBJ1-2; D not certain. The CDR3 covers 12 residues. V was shortened by 8 bases and J by 2 bases, with 9 bases between the two germline ends. Germline CDR1 and CDR2: LNHDA and SQIVND (reference sequence). CDR3 region: CASQFGNYGYTF. The CDR3 DNA follows: TGTGCCAGTCAATTTGGAAACTATGGCTACACCTTC.

In DNA form, the CDR3 reads TGTGCCAGCAGCTTGGGTAGCAGGGGCCTCAATTCACCCCTCCACTTT. Translating gives CASSLGSRGLNSPLHF. J is TRBJ1-6 and V is TRBV5-6; D perhaps matches TRBD1 (6 bases). From germline, CDR1 is SGHDT and CDR2 YYEEEE. V shed 0 bases and J shed 7 bases, with 14 bases lying between them. The CDR3 sequence is 16 residues long. Variable domain in full (rest from reference TRBV5-6 and TRBJ1-6): DAGVTQSPTHLIKTRGQQVTLRCSPKSGHDTVSWYQQALGQGPQFIFQYYEEEERQRGNFPDRFSGHQFPNYSSELNVNALLLGDSALYLCASSLGSRGLNSPLHFGNGTRLTVT.

This clone was seen only once. The chain is built from TRBV19 and TRBJ2-3; 8 nucleotides align to TRBD1. This CDR3 is 14 amino acids long. The junction had 4 bases not matched to a gene; V was cut back by 5 bases and J by 3 bases. The V gene's germline CDR1 is LNHDA and CDR2 SQIVND (reference sequence). CDR3 sequence (DNA): TGTGCCAGTAGTTCCACAGGGGGTACAGATACGCAGTATTTT. Its protein product is CASSSTGGTDTQYF.

The chain has TRBV11-2 and TRBJ1-1; D ambiguous. Germline values: CDR1 SGHAT, CDR2 FQNNGV. The V end lost 2 bases, the J end lost 1 base, and 8 bases lay between the germline ends. The CDR3 totals 14 residues. The CDR3 spells CASSLRQTNTEAFF. CDR3 sequence (DNA): TGTGCCAGCAGCTTACGGCAGACGAACACTGAAGCTTTCTTT.

The chain uses TRBV6-6 and TRBJ1-1, with TRBD1 matching 9 bases. V was pared by 6 bases and J by 6 bases, with 5 bases of the junction left unmatched. CDR3 length: 13 amino acids. CDR1 and CDR2 from the germline V gene are MNHNY and SVGAGI (reference sequence). The DNA for the CDR3 is TGTGCCAGCAGCGGGACAGGGATCGCTGAAGCTTTCTTT. Encoded protein: CASSGTGIAEAFF.

The chain is built from TRBV19 and TRBJ2-2; D is possibly TRBD2 (6 bases). Trimming removed 8 bases at V and 5 bases at J, with 15 bases between. CDR1 is LNHDA, CDR2 SQIVND, per germline (reference sequence). This CDR3 has 14 amino acids. This CDR3 reads CASCVGSPTGELFF. CDR3 bases: TGTGCCAGTTGCGTCGGGAGCCCTACCGGGGAGCTGTTTTTT.

This chain links TRBV14 with TRBJ1-2; TRBD1 matches at 7 bases. V dropped 0 bases and J dropped 8; count of bases not matched to a gene: 3. CDR1 is SGHDN, CDR2 FVKESK, per germline. The CDR3 spans 13 residues. This CDR3 is CASSQESGGGYTF. The CDR3 coding sequence is TGTGCCAGCAGCCAAGAATCAGGGGGAGGCTACACCTTC.

The table lists this clone with a count of one. The rearrangement joins TRBV6-5 to TRBJ1-1; TRBD1 is a possible D gene (5 bases). The CDR3 runs to 14 residues. V dropped 10 bases and J dropped 6 bases, with 21 bases sitting between them. Germline V lookup: CDR1 MNHEY, CDR2 SVGAGI. The CDR3 DNA follows: TGTGCCACCAGCCGTATGTGGGGGGACTCTGAAGCTTTCTTT. Translating it yields CATSRMWGDSEAFF.

Written as DNA, the CDR3 is TGTGCCAGTAGTATATCAGGAAGCTCTGGGGCCAACGTCCTGACTTTC. Amino acid sequence: CASSISGSSGANVLTF. The rearrangement links TRBV19 to TRBJ2-6; D ambiguous. V was trimmed by 2 bases and J by 0 bases, leaving 8 bases between them. The length of the CDR3 is 16 residues. Germline assignment: CDR1 LNHDA and CDR2 SQIVND (reference sequence).

The genes are TRBV7-9 and TRBJ1-5; the D is unclear. The CDR3 has 12 residues. The V and J ends lost 8 bases and 0 bases respectively, with 5 bases between them. Germline assignment: CDR1 SEHNR and CDR2 FQNEAQ (reference sequence). The CDR3, as DNA: TGTGCCAGCGCTGCTAGCAATCAGCCCCAGCATTTT. It encodes CASAASNQPQHF. The whole variable domain, filled in from reference TRBV7-9 and TRBJ1-5, reads DTGVSQNPRHKITKRGQNVTFRCDPISEHNRLYWYRQTLGQGPEFLTYFQNEAQLEKSRLLSDRFSAERPKGSFSTLEIQRTEQGDSAMYLCASAASNQPQHFGDGTRLSIL.

A word on this clone: This sample includes further DNA sequences coding for the same CDR3. The genes are TRBV7-8 and TRBJ1-2; 7 bases fit TRBD1. The CDR3 consists of 13 residues. CDR1 and CDR2 from the germline V gene are SGHVS and FQNEAQ. V lost 1 base and J lost 5; bases outside the gene matches: 1. DNA of the CDR3: TGTGCCAGCAGCTTAGGACAGGGTTATGGCTACACCTTC. Its protein product is CASSLGQGYGYTF.

The table lists this clone with a count of one. The V call is TRBV5-1, the J call TRBJ2-5; 11 bases are shared with TRBD2. The junction had 3 bases not matched to a gene; V was cut back by 6 bases and J by 2 bases. This CDR3 has 14 residues. Germline lookup yields CDR1 SGHRS and CDR2 YFSETQ. The CDR3 loop is CASTSGGSQETQYF. The CDR3 DNA follows: TGCGCCAGCACTAGCGGGGGGTCTCAAGAGACCCAGTACTTC. Looking up the rest from reference TRBV5-1 and TRBJ2-5 gives the full variable domain: KAGVTQTPRYLIKTRGQQVTLSCSPISGHRSVSWYQQTPGQGLQFLFEYFSETQRNKGNFPGRFSGRQFSNSRSEMNVSTLELGDSALYLCASTSGGSQETQYFGPGTRLLVL.

This chain uses TRBV27 with TRBJ2-2, with 8 bases aligning to TRBD2. The CDR3 runs to 16 residues. Germline lookup yields CDR1 MNHEY and CDR2 SMNVEV (reference sequence). V was clipped by 3 bases and J by 6 bases; unmatched bases: 9. The CDR3 sequence is CASSFGAGVYAGELFF. The CDR3 bases are TGTGCCAGCAGTTTTGGAGCGGGGGTTTATGCCGGGGAGCTGTTTTTT.

This rearrangement joins TRBV6-1 to TRBJ2-3; 11 bases are a match to TRBD2. CDR1 MNHNS and CDR2 SASEGT come from the germline V gene. This CDR3 is 15 amino acids long. The V and J ends lost 4 bases and 1 base, in that order; junction bases with no gene match: 1. The CDR3 loop reads CASSGGLAGTDTQYF. DNA for the CDR3: TGTGCCAGCAGTGGGGGACTAGCGGGCACAGATACGCAGTATTTT.

Comment on this clone: The sample holds other DNA sequences that translate to the same CDR3. V gene TRBV5-4 combines with J gene TRBJ1-3, with 10 bases fitting TRBD1. The CDR3 consists of 16 residues. V gave up 4 bases and J gave up 0 bases; unmatched junction bases: 4. Germline values: CDR1 SGHNT, CDR2 YYREEE (reference sequence). CDR3 in DNA: TGTGCCAGCAGCCGACAGGGGGCACACTCTGGAAACACCATATATTTT. It encodes CASSRQGAHSGNTIYF.

This chain links TRBV6-5 with TRBJ2-7; no reliable D call. The V and J ends lost 7 bases and 6 bases respectively, with 13 bases between them. Germline lookup yields CDR1 MNHEY and CDR2 SVGAGI. The length of the CDR3 is 12 residues. The CDR3 reads CASNRPNSEQYF. In nucleotides, the CDR3 is TGTGCCAGCAACCGACCAAATTCCGAGCAGTACTTC.

The genes are TRBV6-6 and TRBJ2-1; D remains unclear. The CDR3 spans 11 residues. Germline CDR1 MNHNY, CDR2 SVGAGI (reference sequence). Between the trimmed V and J ends, which lost 4 bases and 8 bases, there was a span of 6 bases. The CDR3 loop reads CASSSNHEQFF. CDR3 DNA: TGTGCCAGCAGTTCCAACCATGAGCAGTTCTTC.

This chain joins TRBV6-1 and TRBJ1-1; D possibly corresponds to TRBD1 (6 bases). This CDR3 spans 14 amino acids. Trimming took 10 bases from V and 1 from J, leaving 16 bases between them. Germline CDR1 is MNHNS and CDR2 is SASEGT. The chain's CDR3 is CATHPGQPNTEAFF. In DNA, the CDR3 is TGTGCCACCCATCCGGGACAACCGAACACTGAAGCTTTCTTT.

V usage is TRBV7-2 and J usage is TRBJ2-3, with D possibly being TRBD1 or TRBD2 (6 bases each). CDR3 size: 18 residues. The germline CDR1 and CDR2 sequences are SGHTA and FQGNSA. Trimming left V 1 base short and J 5 bases short, with 22 bases between. CDR3 protein: CASSLEVPGAGSRDTQYF. CDR3 nucleotide sequence: TGTGCCAGCAGCTTAGAGGTCCCGGGGGCAGGGTCAAGAGATACGCAGTATTTT.

This clone was observed a few times. CDR3 sequence: CASSLLGLDSPLHF. CDR3 nucleotides: TGTGCCAGCAGTTTGCTGGGACTCGATTCACCCCTCCACTTT. V gene TRBV28 combines with J gene TRBJ1-6; the D gene is possibly TRBD1 (5 bases). Germline loops: CDR1 MDHEN, CDR2 SYDVKM. Trimming shortened V by 3 bases and J by 8 bases, and 11 bases separated the two germline ends. The CDR3 is 14 amino acids.

Concerning this clone itself: An end of the junction differs from the germline gene, which may be a read error. This specimen includes other DNA sequences encoding the same CDR3. The CDR3 reads CASSLSHGGETQYF. CDR3 DNA: TGTGCTAGCAGCTTATCCCACGGAGGGGAGACCCAGTACTTC. This chain uses TRBV7-2 with TRBJ2-5, with D tentatively TRBD2 (6 bases). CDR3 length: 14 amino acids. Germline CDR1 reads SGHTA; CDR2 reads FQGNSA.

This sequence joins TRBV9 and TRBJ2-3; 9 bases align to TRBD2. Germline V gives CDR1 SGDLS, CDR2 YYNGEE. The CDR3 sequence is 15 residues long. V was clipped by 0 bases and J by 6 bases; unmatched bases: 5. The CDR3 coding sequence is TGTGCCAGCAGCGTAGGGCTAGCGGGGAAGGATACGCAGTATTTT. Amino acid sequence: CASSVGLAGKDTQYF.

V is TRBV4-1 and J is TRBJ1-2; possible D gene TRBD1, 5 bases. Germline CDR1 MGHRA, CDR2 YSYEKL. The CDR3 spans 16 residues. V dropped 0 bases and J dropped 0 bases, with 11 bases sitting between them. CDR3 amino acids: CASSQDRGRANYGYTF. The CDR3 nucleotides are TGCGCCAGCAGCCAAGATCGCGGCAGGGCTAACTATGGCTACACCTTC.

The chain combines TRBV4-3 with TRBJ2-1; 12 bases align to TRBD2. This CDR3 is built from 16 residues. Germline CDR1 is LGHNA and CDR2 is YSLEER. V trimming: 1 base; J trimming: 6 bases; junction bases outside the gene matches: 4. CDR3 in DNA: TGCGCCAGCAGCCAAGCTCTAGCGGGGGGGCTCAATGAGCAGTTCTTC. Protein: CASSQALAGGLNEQFF.

This sequence joins TRBV19 and TRBJ2-6, with D maybe TRBD1 (6 bases). Germline assignment: CDR1 LNHDA and CDR2 SQIVND (reference sequence). Trimming left V 5 bases short and J 4 bases short, with 12 bases between. This CDR3 is 15 amino acids long. The chain's CDR3 is CASSFQGSGANVLTF. The CDR3 DNA reads TGTGCCAGTAGTTTCCAGGGGTCGGGGGCCAACGTCCTGACTTTC.

The V gene is TRBV25-1, the J gene TRBJ2-7; D gene ambiguous. This CDR3 contains 13 residues. Trimming pared 3 bases from V and 3 bases from J, leaving 9 bases between. Germline CDR1 is MGHDK and CDR2 is SYGVNS. The CDR3: CASSDPPDYEQYF. CDR3 in DNA: TGTGCCAGCAGTGACCCCCCCGACTACGAGCAGTACTTC.

The chain joins TRBV10-3 to TRBJ1-4; D is perhaps TRBD1 (6 bases). CDR3 length: 15 residues. CDR1 and CDR2 (germline): ENHRY, SYGVKD. V gave up 2 bases and J gave up 6 bases, with 13 bases separating them. In DNA, the CDR3 is TGTGCCATCAGTGAGACAGGGTCGAAAGATGAAAAACTGTTTTTT. It specifies CAISETGSKDEKLFF.

The chain recombines TRBV11-2 with TRBJ1-2; possible D gene TRBD1, 6 bases. Germline CDR1 and CDR2: SGHAT and FQNNGV. The CDR3 is 15 amino acids. Trimming removed 5 bases from V and 3 bases from J, with 16 bases in between. Here the CDR3 DNA reads TGTGCCAGCAGCACACAGGGAGGAAGAGACTATGGCTACACCTTC. Translated: CASSTQGGRDYGYTF. The whole variable domain, filled in from reference TRBV11-2 and TRBJ1-2, reads EAGVAQSPRYKIIEKRQSVAFWCNPISGHATLYWYQQILGQGPKLLIQFQNNGVVDDSQLPKDRFSAERLKGVDSTLKIQPAKLEDSAVYLCASSTQGGRDYGYTFGSGTRLTVV.

The V call is TRBV6-5, the J call TRBJ2-7; tentative D call: TRBD1 (6 bases). This CDR3 comprises 15 residues. The germline CDR1 and CDR2 sequences are MNHEY and SVGAGI. Trimming cost V 8 bases and J 0 bases, with 17 bases left between them. The CDR3 DNA reads TGTGCCAGCGGGTTAGGGGACACCTCCTCCTACGAGCAGTACTTC. Its protein product is CASGLGDTSSYEQYF.

This chain uses TRBV7-6 with TRBJ2-3; maybe TRBD2 (7 bases). The CDR3 contains 16 residues. V was shortened by 1 base and J by 2 bases, with 13 bases between the two germline ends. Germline CDR1 and CDR2: SGHVS and FNYEAQ. The CDR3: CASSLVGGGLTDTQYF. For the CDR3, the DNA is TGTGCCAGCAGCTTAGTTGGCGGGGGCCTCACAGATACGCAGTATTTT.